Below, one T cell receptor (beta chain) is given with its context. Germline CDR1 SGHRS, CDR2 YFSETQ. Trimming shortened V by 0 bases and J by 8 bases, and 8 bases separated the two germline ends. CDR3 length: 12 residues. This entry belongs to a study of OX40 agonist ivuxolimab in advanced cancers. Data came from immunoSEQ multiplex PCR; TCRdb stores just in-frame clones and leaves some out. Of roughly 23,000 clones listed, around 77% are singletons. V is TRBV5-1 and J is TRBJ1-2; D gene ambiguous. This TCR was sampled from an adult with an advanced solid tumor such as melanoma, head and neck, liver or kidney cancer. The sample here was CD4+ or CD8+ T cells sorted from blood, taken in a trial of the OX40 agonist ivuxolimab. The CDR3 DNA reads TGCGCCAGCAGCTTGGGGGGAAACGGCTACACCTTC. Translation: CASSLGGNGYTF.